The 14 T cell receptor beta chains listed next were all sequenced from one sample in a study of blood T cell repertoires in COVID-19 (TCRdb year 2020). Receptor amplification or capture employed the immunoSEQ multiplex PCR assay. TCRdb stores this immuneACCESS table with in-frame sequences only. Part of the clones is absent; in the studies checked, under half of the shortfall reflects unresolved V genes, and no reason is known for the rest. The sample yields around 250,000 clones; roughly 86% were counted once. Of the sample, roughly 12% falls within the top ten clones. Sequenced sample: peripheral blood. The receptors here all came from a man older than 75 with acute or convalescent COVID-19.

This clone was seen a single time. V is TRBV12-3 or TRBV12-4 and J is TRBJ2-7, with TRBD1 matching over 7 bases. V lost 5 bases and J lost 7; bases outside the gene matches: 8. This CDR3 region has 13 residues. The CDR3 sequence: CASSRTGPTEQYF. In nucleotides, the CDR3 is TGTGCCAGCAGTAGGACAGGACCTACGGAGCAGTACTTC.

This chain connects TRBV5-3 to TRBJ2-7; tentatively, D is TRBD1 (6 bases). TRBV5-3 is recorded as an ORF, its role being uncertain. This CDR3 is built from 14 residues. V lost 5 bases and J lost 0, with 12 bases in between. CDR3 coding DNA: TGTGCCAGAAGTAGGGGGACACCCTCCTACGAGCAGTACTTC. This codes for CARSRGTPSYEQYF.

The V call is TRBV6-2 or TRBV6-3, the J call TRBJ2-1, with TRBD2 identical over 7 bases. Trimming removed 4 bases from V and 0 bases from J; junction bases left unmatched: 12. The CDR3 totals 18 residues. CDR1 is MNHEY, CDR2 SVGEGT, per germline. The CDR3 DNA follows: TGTGCCAGCAGTTTACGGGGGACTATTCGGAGCTCCTACAATGAGCAGTTCTTC. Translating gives CASSLRGTIRSSYNEQFF.

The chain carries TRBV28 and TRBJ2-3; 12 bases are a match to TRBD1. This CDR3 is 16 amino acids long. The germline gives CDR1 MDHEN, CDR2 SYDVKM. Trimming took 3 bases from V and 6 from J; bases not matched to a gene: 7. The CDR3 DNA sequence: TGTGCCAGCAGTTTTCGGGACAGGGGGCCAAGGGATACGCAGTATTTT. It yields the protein CASSFRDRGPRDTQYF.

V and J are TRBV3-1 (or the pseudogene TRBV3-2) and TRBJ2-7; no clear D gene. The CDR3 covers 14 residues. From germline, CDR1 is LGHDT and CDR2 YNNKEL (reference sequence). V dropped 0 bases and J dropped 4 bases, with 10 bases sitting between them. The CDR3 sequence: CASSQDGLVYEQYF. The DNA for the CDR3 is TGTGCCAGCAGCCAAGACGGGTTGGTTTACGAGCAGTACTTC.

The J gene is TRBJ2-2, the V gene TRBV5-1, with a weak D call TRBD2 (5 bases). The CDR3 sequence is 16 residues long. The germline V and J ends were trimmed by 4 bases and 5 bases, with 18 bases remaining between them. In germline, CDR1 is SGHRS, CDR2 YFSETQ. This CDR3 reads CASSPQALAGTGELFF. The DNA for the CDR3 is TGCGCCAGCAGCCCCCAGGCGCTAGCTGGGACCGGGGAGCTGTTTTTT.

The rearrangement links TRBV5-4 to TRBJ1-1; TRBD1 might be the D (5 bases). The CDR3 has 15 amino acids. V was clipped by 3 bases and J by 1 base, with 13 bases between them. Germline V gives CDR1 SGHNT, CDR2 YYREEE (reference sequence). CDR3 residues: CASSSTRGGNTEAFF. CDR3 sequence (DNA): TGTGCCAGCAGCTCGACCCGGGGGGGGAACACTGAAGCTTTCTTT.

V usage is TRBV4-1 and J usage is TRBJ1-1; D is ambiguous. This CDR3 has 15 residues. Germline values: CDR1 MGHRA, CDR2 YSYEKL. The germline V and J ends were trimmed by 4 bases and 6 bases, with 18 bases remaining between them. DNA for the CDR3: TGCGCCAGCAGCCTATTATATCTACCATATTCTGAAGCTTTCTTT. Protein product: CASSLLYLPYSEAFF.

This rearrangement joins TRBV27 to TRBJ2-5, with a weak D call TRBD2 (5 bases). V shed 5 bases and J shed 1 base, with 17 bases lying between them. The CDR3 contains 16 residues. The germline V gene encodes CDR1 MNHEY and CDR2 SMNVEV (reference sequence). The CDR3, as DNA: TGTGCCAGCAGTCCCCCTCCCCGGGGAATCCAAGAGACCCAGTACTTC. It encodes CASSPPPRGIQETQYF.

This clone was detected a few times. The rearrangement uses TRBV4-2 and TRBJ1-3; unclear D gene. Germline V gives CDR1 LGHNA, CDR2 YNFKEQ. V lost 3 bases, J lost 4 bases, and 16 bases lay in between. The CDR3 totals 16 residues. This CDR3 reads CASSQSTPELGNTIYF. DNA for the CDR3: TGTGCCAGCAGCCAGTCAACTCCCGAACTAGGAAACACCATATATTTT.

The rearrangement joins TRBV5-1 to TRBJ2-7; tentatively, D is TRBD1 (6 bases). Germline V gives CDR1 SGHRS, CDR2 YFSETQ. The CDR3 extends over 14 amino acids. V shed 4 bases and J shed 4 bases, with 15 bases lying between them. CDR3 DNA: TGCGCCAGCAGCCAGACAGGCTTCGGTTACGAGCAGTACTTC. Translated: CASSQTGFGYEQYF.

The CDR3 here is CASSPSWGTATNEKLFF. DNA for the CDR3: TGTGCCAGCAGCCCTTCCTGGGGGACAGCAACTAATGAAAAACTGTTTTTT. This rearrangement joins TRBV7-6 to TRBJ1-4, with 7 bases that match TRBD1. The germline V gene has CDR1 SGHVS and CDR2 FNYEAQ. The V gene end was trimmed by 5 bases and the J gene end by 0 bases; junction bases not matched to a gene: 9. The CDR3 is made up of 17 amino acids.

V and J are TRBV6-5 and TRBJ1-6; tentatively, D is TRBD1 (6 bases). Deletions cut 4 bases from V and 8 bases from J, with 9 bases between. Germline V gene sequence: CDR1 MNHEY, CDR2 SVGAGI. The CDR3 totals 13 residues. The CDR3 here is CASSLTGYSPLHF. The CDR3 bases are TGTGCCAGCAGTTTAACAGGGTATTCACCCCTCCACTTT.

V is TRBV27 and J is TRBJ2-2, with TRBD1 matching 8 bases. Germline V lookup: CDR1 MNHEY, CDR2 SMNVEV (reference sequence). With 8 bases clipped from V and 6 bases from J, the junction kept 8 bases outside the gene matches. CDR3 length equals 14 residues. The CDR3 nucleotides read TGTGCCAGCGGTACCTTACAGGGGGCCGGGGAGCTGTTTTTT. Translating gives CASGTLQGAGELFF.